This TCR beta chain was sequenced for a study of T-cell reconstitution after alpha-beta-depleted transplantation in children. About this clonotype itself: Germline and junction disagree at one end, which may indicate a read error.

Researchers prepared the TCRbeta library using unique molecular identifiers, the study reports. TCRdb called the PCR reads again in MiXCR, with one record for every CDR3 protein. The sample records 500,000 to 600,000 distinct CDR3 sequences, 30% to 35% being singletons. This receptor was obtained from a human donor who donated a stem cell graft to a child with aplastic anemia. Sequenced here: PBMCs from the stem cell graft donor, sampled from the stem cell graft.

CDR3 sequence (DNA): TGTGCCAGCAGTGACTCCGAGGTCCCTGAAGCTTTCTTT. Translated, it gives CASSDSEVPEAFF. This sequence joins TRBV6-5 and TRBJ1-1; unclear D gene. The V gene's germline CDR1 is MNHEY and CDR2 SVGAGI. The CDR3 has 13 amino acids.